Shown below are 23 T cell receptor beta chains from a single sample sequenced in a study of OX40 agonist ivuxolimab in advanced cancers. The repertoire was sequenced with immunoSEQ multiplex PCR; TCRdb's copy has only in-frame clones and lacks some. The sample has 70,000 or so clones, approximately 86% seen once; the top ten hold over 2%. The sample was CD4+ or CD8+ T cells sorted from blood, taken in a trial of the OX40 agonist ivuxolimab. These receptors originate from an adult with an advanced solid tumor such as melanoma, head and neck, liver or kidney cancer.

This rearrangement joins TRBV7-9 to TRBJ1-2; TRBD1 might be the D (5 bases). The CDR3 runs to 12 residues. Germline assignment: CDR1 SEHNR and CDR2 FQNEAQ (reference sequence). V shed 4 bases and J shed 5 bases, with 8 bases lying between them. As DNA, the CDR3 is TGTGCCAGCAGCTCCGACAGTTATGGCTACACCTTC. This sequence encodes CASSSDSYGYTF. Full variable domain (outside the CDR3, taken from reference TRBV7-9 and TRBJ1-2): DTGVSQNPRHKITKRGQNVTFRCDPISEHNRLYWYRQTLGQGPEFLTYFQNEAQLEKSRLLSDRFSAERPKGSFSTLEIQRTEQGDSAMYLCASSSDSYGYTFGSGTRLTVV.

The chain recombines TRBV11-2 with TRBJ1-1; TRBD1 is a possible D gene (5 bases). V lost 4 bases and J 4 bases, leaving 10 bases between the germline ends. The CDR3 extends over 13 amino acids. Germline V lookup: CDR1 SGHAT, CDR2 FQNNGV. The CDR3 DNA sequence: TGTGCCAGCAGCTCCGGGACCCTCACTGAAGCTTTCTTT. Translating gives CASSSGTLTEAFF.

The rearrangement links TRBV18 to TRBJ2-7; D might be TRBD2 (6 bases). In germline, CDR1 is KGHSH, CDR2 LQKENI. V lost 6 bases and J lost 5, with 17 bases in between. The CDR3 covers 14 residues. The CDR3 region has the DNA TGTGCCAGCTCTGCCGGGTCGGGCGGGAACGAGCAGTACTTC. This translates into CASSAGSGGNEQYF.

This clone was detected once. This rearrangement joins TRBV30 to TRBJ2-1; D not resolved. With 3 bases removed from V and 0 bases from J, the gap between germline ends came to 3 bases. The CDR3 has 12 residues. Germline-derived CDR1 and CDR2 are GTSNPN and SVGIG (reference sequence). The CDR3 coding sequence is TGTGCCTGGAGGCGCTCCTACAATGAGCAGTTCTTC. This sequence encodes CAWRRSYNEQFF.

As DNA, the CDR3 is TGTGCCAGCCGCGTGGCCGGGGAGCTGTTTTTT. Amino acids: CASRVAGELFF. This chain connects TRBV2 to TRBJ2-2; D is undetermined. This CDR3 has 11 amino acids. V was pared by 8 bases and J by 6 bases, with 7 bases between. Germline V gene data show CDR1 as SNHLY and CDR2 as FYNNEI.

V is TRBV29-1 and J is TRBJ2-4; D is undetermined. The CDR3 contains 14 residues. V gave up 4 bases and J gave up 0 bases, with 10 bases separating them. The germline V gene encodes CDR1 SQVTM and CDR2 ANQGSEA. The CDR3 DNA is TGCAGCGTTGGGGGTGATATAGCCAAAAACATTCAGTACTTC. Amino acids: CSVGGDIAKNIQYF.

The chain is built from TRBV9 and TRBJ2-7, with TRBD1 matching 7 bases. This CDR3 is 17 amino acids long. Trimming cost V 0 bases and J 2 bases; bases outside gene matches: 11. The germline V gene has CDR1 SGDLS and CDR2 YYNGEE. CDR3 DNA sequence: TGTGCCAGCAGCGTAGCCCCCCAGACAGGGACCCCCTACGAGCAGTACTTC. Its translation is CASSVAPQTGTPYEQYF. The full variable domain, rest sourced from reference TRBV9 and TRBJ2-7, is DSGVTQTPKHLITATGQRVTLRCSPRSGDLSVYWYQQSLDQGLQFLIQYYNGEERAKGNILERFSAQQFPDLHSELNLSSLELGDSALYFCASSVAPQTGTPYEQYFGPGTRLTVT.

V gene TRBV6-4 combines with J gene TRBJ2-5; 8 bases align to TRBD2. The CDR3 loop spans 14 amino acids. Germline CDR1 and CDR2: MRHNA and SNTAGT. J was trimmed by 4 bases and V by 3 bases; bases with no gene match: 4. The CDR3 here is CASSEQAGAETQYF. In DNA, the CDR3 is TGTGCCAGCAGTGAGCAAGCGGGAGCAGAGACCCAGTACTTC.

This sequence joins TRBV5-1 and TRBJ2-7; 13 bases align to TRBD2. Trimming took 0 bases from V and 12 from J; bases not matched to a gene: 6. This CDR3 is 14 amino acids long. Germline V gene sequence: CDR1 SGHRS, CDR2 YFSETQ. The CDR3 DNA reads TGCGCCAGCAGCTTGGAAGGACTAGCGGGAGTTACGTACTTC. Protein: CASSLEGLAGVTYF.

This clone was found a few times. The chain couples TRBV10-3 to TRBJ1-1; D might be TRBD1 (5 bases). This CDR3 has 15 residues. The germline CDR1 and CDR2 sequences are ENHRY and SYGVKD. V was cut by 3 bases and J by 1 base, with 12 bases left in between. The CDR3 sequence: CAISEPGRTNTEAFF. CDR3 nucleotides: TGTGCCATCAGTGAACCGGGACGGACGAACACTGAAGCTTTCTTT.

V gene TRBV6-5 combines with J gene TRBJ2-7; D is unresolved. Per the germline V gene, CDR1 is MNHEY and CDR2 is SVGAGI. The V end was cut by 6 bases, the J end by 4 bases, with 7 bases between. CDR3 length: 11 residues. Here the CDR3 reads CASRTEYEQYF. The CDR3 DNA reads as TGTGCCAGCAGAACGGAGTACGAGCAGTACTTC.

The V and J genes are TRBV5-1 and TRBJ2-2, with a tentative D call TRBD2 (6 bases). Trimming took off 1 base at V and 0 bases at J, with 16 bases between the two ends. Germline V lookup: CDR1 SGHRS, CDR2 YFSETQ. This CDR3 is built from 18 residues. CDR3 nucleotide sequence: TGCGCCAGCAGCTTGTCCCCCCGGGACTCCGCGAACACCGGGGAGCTGTTTTTT. This translates into CASSLSPRDSANTGELFF.

The rearrangement joins TRBV5-8 to TRBJ1-1; TRBD1 agrees at 11 bases. The CDR3 loop spans 14 amino acids. Trimming removed 4 bases from V and 4 bases from J; junction bases left unmatched: 3. Germline loops: CDR1 SGHTS, CDR2 YDEGEE. CDR3 in amino acids: CASSLGQGGTEAFF. Here the CDR3 DNA reads TGTGCCAGCAGCCTGGGACAGGGGGGCACTGAAGCTTTCTTT.

This chain uses TRBV4-1 with TRBJ2-5, with D hard to call. The germline gives CDR1 MGHRA, CDR2 YSYEKL. The V and J ends lost 1 base and 5 bases respectively, with 8 bases between them. The CDR3 contains 13 residues. The CDR3 sequence is CASSQVIEETQYF. In DNA form, the CDR3 reads TGCGCCAGCAGCCAAGTTATAGAGGAGACCCAGTACTTC.

This clone occurred a few times. The chain combines TRBV6-6 with TRBJ1-5; 8 bases are shared with TRBD1. CDR1 is MNHNY and CDR2 is SVGAGI in the germline V gene (reference sequence). This CDR3 has 16 residues. V lost 5 bases, J lost 0 bases, and 6 bases stayed unmatched. The CDR3 DNA is TGTGCCAGCAGTCGACAGGGGATCTTTAGCAATCAGCCCCAGCATTTT. Protein product: CASSRQGIFSNQPQHF.

This clone has just one count. This chain connects TRBV29-1 to TRBJ2-3; the D call may be TRBD1 or TRBD2 (5 bases each). Trimming stripped 3 bases from V and 0 bases from J, with 10 bases between. Germline loops: CDR1 SQVTM, CDR2 ANQGSEA. The length of the CDR3 is 14 residues. The CDR3: CSVETGPSTDTQYF. The CDR3 region has the DNA TGCAGCGTTGAGACGGGGCCGAGCACAGATACGCAGTATTTT.

This clone has a single count. The genes are TRBV6-1 and TRBJ1-1, with D hard to call. CDR3 length: 13 amino acids. Germline-derived CDR1 and CDR2 are MNHNS and SASEGT. The V and J ends lost 6 bases and 11 bases respectively, with 19 bases between them. In nucleotides, the CDR3 is TGTGCCAGCAGCTCTTCGTCGACTATTCAGGCTTTCTTT. This codes for CASSSSSTIQAFF.

This chain links TRBV19 with TRBJ1-5, with D hard to call. The V end was cut by 0 bases, the J end by 4 bases, with 4 bases between. Germline V gene data show CDR1 as LNHDA and CDR2 as SQIVND (reference sequence). CDR3 size: 13 residues. The CDR3 DNA is TGTGCCAGTAGTATAGAACGGAATCAGCCCCAGCATTTT. Translated: CASSIERNQPQHF.

The chain links TRBV29-1 to TRBJ1-2; 9 bases agree with TRBD1. Germline values: CDR1 SQVTM, CDR2 ANQGSEA. The V and J ends lost 7 bases and 4 bases, in that order; junction bases with no gene match: 7. CDR3 length: 13 residues. CDR3 DNA sequence: TGCAGCGCAGTACAGGGGGCAGGCTATGGCTACACCTTC. This gives the protein CSAVQGAGYGYTF.

This sequence joins TRBV19 and TRBJ2-2; 7 bases match TRBD1. This CDR3 is 14 amino acids long. Unmatched junction bases numbered 8, after V lost 7 bases and J lost 6 bases. Germline CDR1 is LNHDA and CDR2 is SQIVND (reference sequence). In nucleotides, the CDR3 is TGTGCCAGTACCCTGACAGGGCTCGCCGGGGAGCTGTTTTTT. It specifies CASTLTGLAGELFF.

The V gene is TRBV5-8, the J gene TRBJ2-3; 7 nucleotides match TRBD1. The CDR3 totals 16 residues. Germline trimming cut 3 bases from V and 1 base from J; bases unmatched to any gene: 8. The germline CDR1 and CDR2 sequences are SGHTS and YDEGEE. CDR3 DNA: TGTGCCAGCAGCTGGGGGCGACAGGGAGGCACAGATACGCAGTATTTT. Translation gives CASSWGRQGGTDTQYF.

This sequence joins TRBV11-2 and TRBJ1-1, with 10 bases fitting TRBD1. The V and J ends lost 4 bases and 1 base, in that order; junction bases with no gene match: 9. Germline CDR1 is SGHAT and CDR2 is FQNNGV. This CDR3 comprises 17 residues. CDR3 region: CASSSTGTGAPNTEAFF. The CDR3 nucleotides read TGTGCCAGCAGCTCAACCGGGACAGGGGCCCCGAACACTGAAGCTTTCTTT.

This chain uses TRBV11-2 with TRBJ1-4; D gene uncertain. Per germline, CDR1 SGHAT and CDR2 FQNNGV. The CDR3 is made up of 13 amino acids. V lost 1 base, J lost 12 bases, and 12 bases lay in between. The CDR3 is CASSLAGGRELFF. CDR3 in DNA: TGTGCCAGCAGCTTAGCGGGAGGGAGGGAACTGTTTTTT. Complete variable domain (other parts from reference TRBV11-2 and TRBJ1-4): EAGVAQSPRYKIIEKRQSVAFWCNPISGHATLYWYQQILGQGPKLLIQFQNNGVVDDSQLPKDRFSAERLKGVDSTLKIQPAKLEDSAVYLCASSLAGGRELFFGSGTQLSVL.